One T cell receptor beta chain is described in this entry. The data belong to a study of blood T cell repertoires in COVID-19. Whole-study context: The samples span acute and convalescent COVID-19 from the United States, Italy and Spain.

The table came from immunoSEQ multiplex PCR; TCRdb's copy has only in-frame clones and leaves some out. The table shows 150,000 to 200,000 clones, with 70% to 90% occurring only once. It was during active infection that Seattle patients were enrolled and then longitudinally followed. Germline-derived CDR1 and CDR2 are SGHTA and FQGTGA. Trimming cost V 5 bases and J 1 base; bases outside gene matches: 6. The length of the CDR3 is 15 residues. The sequence came from a man in his sixties with COVID-19, enrolled during active disease. Source material: peripheral blood. V gene TRBV7-3 combines with J gene TRBJ2-7, with 9 bases lining up with TRBD2. DNA for the CDR3: TGTGCCAGCAGCGCGGGGGGGAGCGGATCCTACGAGCAGTACTTC. Protein product: CASSAGGSGSYEQYF.